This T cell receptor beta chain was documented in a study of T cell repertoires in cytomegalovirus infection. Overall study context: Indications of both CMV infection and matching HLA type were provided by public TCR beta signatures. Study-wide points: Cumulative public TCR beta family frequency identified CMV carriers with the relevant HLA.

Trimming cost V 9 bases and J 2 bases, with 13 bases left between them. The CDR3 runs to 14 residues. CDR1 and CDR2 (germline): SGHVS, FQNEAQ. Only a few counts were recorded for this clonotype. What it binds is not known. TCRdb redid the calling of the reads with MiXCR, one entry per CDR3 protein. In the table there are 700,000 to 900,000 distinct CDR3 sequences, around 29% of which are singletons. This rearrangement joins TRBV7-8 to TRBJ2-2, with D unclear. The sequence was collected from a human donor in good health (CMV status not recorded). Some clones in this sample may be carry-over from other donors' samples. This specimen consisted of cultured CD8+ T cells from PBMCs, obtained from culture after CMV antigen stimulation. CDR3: CASRHQQNTGELFF. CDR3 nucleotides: TGTGCCAGTCGACACCAACAAAACACCGGGGAGCTGTTTTTT. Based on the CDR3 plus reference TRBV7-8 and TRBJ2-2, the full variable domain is GAGVSQSPRYKVAKRGQDVALRCDPISGHVSLFWYQQALGQGPEFLTYFQNEAQLDKSGLPSDRFFAERPEGSVSTLKIQRTQQEDSAVYLCASRHQQNTGELFFGEGSRLTVL.